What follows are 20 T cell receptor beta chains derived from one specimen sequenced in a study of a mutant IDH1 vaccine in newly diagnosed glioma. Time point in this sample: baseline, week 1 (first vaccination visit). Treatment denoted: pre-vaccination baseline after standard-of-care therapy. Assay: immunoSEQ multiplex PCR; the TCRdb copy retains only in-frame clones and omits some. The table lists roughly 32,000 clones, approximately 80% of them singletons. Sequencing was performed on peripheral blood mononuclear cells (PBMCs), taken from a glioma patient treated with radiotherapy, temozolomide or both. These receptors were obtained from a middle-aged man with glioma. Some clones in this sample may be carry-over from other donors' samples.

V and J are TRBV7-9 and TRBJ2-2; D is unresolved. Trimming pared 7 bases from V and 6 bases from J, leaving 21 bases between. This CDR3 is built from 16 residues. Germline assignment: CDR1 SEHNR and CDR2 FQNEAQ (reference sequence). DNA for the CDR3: TGTGCCAGCACTAGAGTCGCTGCTCCGCAGGCCGGGGAGCTGTTTTTT. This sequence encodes CASTRVAAPQAGELFF.

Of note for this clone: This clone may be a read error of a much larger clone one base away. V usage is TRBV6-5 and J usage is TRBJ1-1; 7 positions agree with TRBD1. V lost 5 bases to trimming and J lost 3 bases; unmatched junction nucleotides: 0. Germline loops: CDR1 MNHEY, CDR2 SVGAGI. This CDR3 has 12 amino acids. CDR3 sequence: CASSTGDTEAFF. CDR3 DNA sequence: TGTGCCAGCAGTACAGGGGACACTGAAGCTTTCTTT.

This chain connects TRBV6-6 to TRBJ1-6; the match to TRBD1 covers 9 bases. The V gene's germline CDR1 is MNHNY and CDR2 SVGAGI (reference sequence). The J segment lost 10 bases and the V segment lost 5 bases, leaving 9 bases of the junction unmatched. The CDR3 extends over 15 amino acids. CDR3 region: CASSHGTGSGSPLHF. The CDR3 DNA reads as TGTGCCAGCAGTCACGGGACAGGGTCGGGATCACCCCTCCACTTT.

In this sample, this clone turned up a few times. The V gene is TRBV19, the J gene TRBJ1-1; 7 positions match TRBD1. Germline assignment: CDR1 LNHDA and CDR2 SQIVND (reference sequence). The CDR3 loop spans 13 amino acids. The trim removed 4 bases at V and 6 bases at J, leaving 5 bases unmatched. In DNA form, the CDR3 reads TGTGCCAGTAGTAAGACAGGGAATTCTGAAGCTTTCTTT. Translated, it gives CASSKTGNSEAFF.

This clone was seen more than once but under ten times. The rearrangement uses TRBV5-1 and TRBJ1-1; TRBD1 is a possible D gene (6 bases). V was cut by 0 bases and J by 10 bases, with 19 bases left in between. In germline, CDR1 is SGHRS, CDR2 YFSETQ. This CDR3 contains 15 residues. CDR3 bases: TGCGCCAGCAGCTTGGATGGGGGCGTCGGTTTTGTAGCTTTCTTT. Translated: CASSLDGGVGFVAFF.

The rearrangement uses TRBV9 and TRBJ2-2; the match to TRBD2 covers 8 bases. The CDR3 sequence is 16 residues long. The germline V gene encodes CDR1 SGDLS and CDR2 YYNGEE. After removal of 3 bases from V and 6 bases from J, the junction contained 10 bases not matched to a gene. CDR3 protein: CASSGRAGVLSGELFF. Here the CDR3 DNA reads TGTGCCAGCAGCGGACGAGCGGGGGTCTTATCCGGGGAGCTGTTTTTT.

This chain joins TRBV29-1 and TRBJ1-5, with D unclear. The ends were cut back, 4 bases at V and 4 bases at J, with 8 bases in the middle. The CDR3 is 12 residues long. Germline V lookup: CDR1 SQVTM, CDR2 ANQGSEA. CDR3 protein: CSVGRVNQPQHF. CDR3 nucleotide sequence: TGCAGCGTTGGAAGGGTAAATCAGCCCCAGCATTTT. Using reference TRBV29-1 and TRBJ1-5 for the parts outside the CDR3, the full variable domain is SAVISQKPSRDICQRGTSLTIQCQVDSQVTMMFWYRQQPGQSLTLIATANQGSEATYESGFVIDKFPISRPNLTFSTLTVSNMSPEDSSIYLCSVGRVNQPQHFGDGTRLSIL.

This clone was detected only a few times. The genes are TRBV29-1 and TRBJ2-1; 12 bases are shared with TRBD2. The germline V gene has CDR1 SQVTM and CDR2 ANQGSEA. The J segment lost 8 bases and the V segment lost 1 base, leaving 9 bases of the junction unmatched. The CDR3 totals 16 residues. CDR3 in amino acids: CSVEGASGRAMDEQFF. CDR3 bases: TGCAGCGTTGAAGGGGCTAGCGGGAGGGCCATGGATGAGCAGTTCTTC.

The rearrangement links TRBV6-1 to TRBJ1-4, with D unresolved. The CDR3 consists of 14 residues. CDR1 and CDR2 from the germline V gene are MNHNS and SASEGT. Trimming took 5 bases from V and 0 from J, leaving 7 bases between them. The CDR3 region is CASSSGATNEKLFF. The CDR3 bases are TGTGCCAGCAGTTCAGGAGCAACTAATGAAAAACTGTTTTTT.

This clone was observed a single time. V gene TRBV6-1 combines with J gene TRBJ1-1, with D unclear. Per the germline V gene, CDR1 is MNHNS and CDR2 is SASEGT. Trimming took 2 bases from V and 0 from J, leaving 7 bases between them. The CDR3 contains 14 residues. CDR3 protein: CASSEFNMNTEAFF. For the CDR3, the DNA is TGTGCCAGCAGTGAATTTAACATGAACACTGAAGCTTTCTTT.

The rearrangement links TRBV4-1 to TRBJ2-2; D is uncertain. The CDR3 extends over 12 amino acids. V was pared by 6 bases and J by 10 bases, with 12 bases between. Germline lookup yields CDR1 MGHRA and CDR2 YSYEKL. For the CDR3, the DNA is TGCGCCAGCAGGGGCGTCTCCTCGGAGCTGTTTTTT. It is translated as CASRGVSSELFF.

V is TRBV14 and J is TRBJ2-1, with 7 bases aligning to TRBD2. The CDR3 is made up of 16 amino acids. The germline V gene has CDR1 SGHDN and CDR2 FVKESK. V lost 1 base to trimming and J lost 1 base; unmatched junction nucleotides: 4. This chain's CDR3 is CASSQGAGVSYNEQFF. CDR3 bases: TGTGCCAGCAGCCAAGGGGCGGGAGTATCCTACAATGAGCAGTTCTTC.

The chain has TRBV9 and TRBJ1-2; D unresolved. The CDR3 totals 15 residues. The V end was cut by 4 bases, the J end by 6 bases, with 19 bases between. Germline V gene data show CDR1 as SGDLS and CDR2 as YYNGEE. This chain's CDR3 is CASSPSVEAYNGYTF. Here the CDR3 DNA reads TGTGCCAGCAGCCCAAGTGTCGAAGCTTATAATGGCTACACCTTC. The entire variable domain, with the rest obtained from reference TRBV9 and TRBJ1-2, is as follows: DSGVTQTPKHLITATGQRVTLRCSPRSGDLSVYWYQQSLDQGLQFLIQYYNGEERAKGNILERFSAQQFPDLHSELNLSSLELGDSALYFCASSPSVEAYNGYTFGSGTRLTVV.

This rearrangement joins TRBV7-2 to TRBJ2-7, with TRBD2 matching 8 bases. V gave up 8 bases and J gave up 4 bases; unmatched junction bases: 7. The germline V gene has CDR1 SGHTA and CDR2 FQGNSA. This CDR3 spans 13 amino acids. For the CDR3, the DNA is TGTGCCAGCTCCCCCAGCGGGGGTTACGAGCAGTACTTC. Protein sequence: CASSPSGGYEQYF. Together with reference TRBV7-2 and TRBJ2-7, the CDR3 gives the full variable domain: GAGVSQSPSNKVTEKGKDVELRCDPISGHTALYWYRQSLGQGLEFLIYFQGNSAPDKSGLPSDRFSAERTGGSVSTLTIQRTQQEDSAVYLCASSPSGGYEQYFGPGTRLTVT.

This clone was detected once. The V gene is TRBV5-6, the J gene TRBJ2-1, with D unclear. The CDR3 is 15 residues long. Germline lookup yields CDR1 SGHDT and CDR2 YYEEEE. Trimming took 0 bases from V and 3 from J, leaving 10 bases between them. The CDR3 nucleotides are TGTGCCAGCAGCTTGGGGAGCGCATACTACAATGAGCAGTTCTTC. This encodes CASSLGSAYYNEQFF.

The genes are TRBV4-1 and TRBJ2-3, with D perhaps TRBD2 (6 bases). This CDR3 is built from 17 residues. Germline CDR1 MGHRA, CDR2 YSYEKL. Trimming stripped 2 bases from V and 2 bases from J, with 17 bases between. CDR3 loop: CASSQLGGGLFTDTQYF. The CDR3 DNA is TGCGCCAGCAGCCAATTGGGGGGTGGACTGTTCACAGATACGCAGTATTTT.

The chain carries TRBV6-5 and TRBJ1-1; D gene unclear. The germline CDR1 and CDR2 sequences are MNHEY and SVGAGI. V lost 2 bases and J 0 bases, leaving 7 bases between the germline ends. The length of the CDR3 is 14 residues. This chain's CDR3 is CASSYAHMNTEAFF. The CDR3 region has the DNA TGTGCCAGCAGTTACGCTCACATGAACACTGAAGCTTTCTTT.

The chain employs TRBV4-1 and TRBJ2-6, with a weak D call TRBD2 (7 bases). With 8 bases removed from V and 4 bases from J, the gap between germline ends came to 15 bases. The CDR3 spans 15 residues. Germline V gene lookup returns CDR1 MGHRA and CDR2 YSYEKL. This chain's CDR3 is CASGGGGAGANVLTF. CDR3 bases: TGCGCCAGCGGAGGGGGGGGAGCCGGGGCCAACGTCCTGACTTTC.

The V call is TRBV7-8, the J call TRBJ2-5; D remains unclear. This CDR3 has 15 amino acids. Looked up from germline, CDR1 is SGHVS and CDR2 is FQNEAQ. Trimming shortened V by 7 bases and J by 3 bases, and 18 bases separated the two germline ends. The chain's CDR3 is CASMRIPAREETQYF. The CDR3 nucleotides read TGTGCCAGCATGCGGATCCCTGCGCGAGAAGAGACCCAGTACTTC.

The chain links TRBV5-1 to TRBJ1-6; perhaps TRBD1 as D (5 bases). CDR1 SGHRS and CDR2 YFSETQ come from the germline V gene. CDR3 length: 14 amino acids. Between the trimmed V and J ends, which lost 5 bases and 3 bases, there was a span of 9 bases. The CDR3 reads CASRQDSYNSPLHF. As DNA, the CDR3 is TGCGCCAGCAGACAAGACAGCTATAATTCACCCCTCCACTTT.